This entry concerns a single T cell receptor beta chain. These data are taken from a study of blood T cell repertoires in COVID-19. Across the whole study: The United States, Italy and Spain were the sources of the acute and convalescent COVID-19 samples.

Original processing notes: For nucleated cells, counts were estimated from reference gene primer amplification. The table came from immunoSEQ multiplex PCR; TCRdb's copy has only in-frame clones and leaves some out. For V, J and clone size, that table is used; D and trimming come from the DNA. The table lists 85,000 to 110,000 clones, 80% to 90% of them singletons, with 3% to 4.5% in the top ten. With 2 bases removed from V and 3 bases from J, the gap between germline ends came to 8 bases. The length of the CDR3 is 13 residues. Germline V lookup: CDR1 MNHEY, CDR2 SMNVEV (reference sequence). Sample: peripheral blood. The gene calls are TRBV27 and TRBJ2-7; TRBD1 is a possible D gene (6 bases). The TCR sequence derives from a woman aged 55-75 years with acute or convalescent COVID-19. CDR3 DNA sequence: TGTGCCAGCAGTTTACGACAGGACTACGAGCAGTACGTC. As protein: CASSLRQDYEQYV.